The rows below give T cell receptor beta chains drawn from one sample of a study of blood T cell repertoires in COVID-19. The data were produced by immunoSEQ multiplex PCR, yet TCRdb's version contains in-frame clones alone and is incomplete. The sample has 200,000 to 250,000 clones, 83% seen once; the top ten hold about 4.8%. Sequences were obtained from PBMCs or T cells enriched from blood (not recorded which). Receptors were obtained from a woman between 45 and 65 years old who had been exposed to COVID-19. Each CDR3 is given with its conserved first and last residue. A D gene is named only where the DNA matches it firmly. The size entry is marked missing in some rows and otherwise reads once, few, many or a size class.

TRBV19,TRBJ1-2,.,.,CASSPGQPYGYTF,TGTGCCAGTAGCCCAGGACAGCCCTATGGCTACACCTTC
TRBV3-1/TRBV3-2,TRBJ1-2,.,once,CASSQERSGIYGYTF,TGTGCCAGCAGCCAAGAAAGGAGCGGGATTTATGGCTACACCTTC
TRBV19,TRBJ1-5,TRBD1,.,CASSTGQGYQPQHF,TGTGCCAGTAGTACGGGACAGGGCTATCAGCCCCAGCATTTT
TRBV7-9,TRBJ1-1,.,.,CASSHTTDTEAFF,TGTGCCAGCAGCCATACTACGGACACTGAAGCTTTCTTT
TRBV9,TRBJ2-2,TRBD1,.,CASSYRQGRPTGELFF,TGTGCCAGCAGCTATCGACAGGGCCGACCGACGGGGGAGCTGTTTTTT
TRBV15,TRBJ2-3,TRBD1,.,CATSEGTGTADTQYF,TGTGCCACCAGCGAAGGGACAGGGACCGCAGATACGCAGTATTTT
TRBV5-4,TRBJ2-2,TRBD1,.,CASGQGVVTGELFF,TGTGCCAGTGGACAGGGGGTCGTAACCGGGGAGCTGTTTTTT
TRBV18,TRBJ1-4,TRBD1,.,CASSPDRETNEKLFF,TGTGCCAGCTCACCAGACAGGGAGACTAATGAAAAACTGTTTTTT
TRBV2,TRBJ1-5,TRBD1,.,CASSDIVFWGDRGQLGNQPQHF,TGTGCCAGCAGTGATATTGTCTTTTGGGGGGACAGGGGGCAATTAGGCAATCAGCCCCAGCATTTT
TRBV6-6,TRBJ2-1,.,.,CATSTAGNEQFF,TGTGCCACCTCCACGGCGGGCAATGAGCAGTTCTTC
TRBV7-6,TRBJ2-7,.,.,CASSLADMGGYEQYF,TGTGCCAGCAGCTTAGCGGACATGGGAGGTTACGAGCAGTACTTC
TRBV13,TRBJ2-5,TRBD1,once,CASSDRGQETQYF,TGTGCCAGCAGCGACAGGGGGCAAGAGACCCAGTACTTC
TRBV7-3,TRBJ1-1,TRBD1,.,CASSPDRGRGRTEAFF,TGTGCCAGCAGCCCCGACAGGGGTCGGGGGAGGACTGAAGCTTTCTTT
TRBV5-5,TRBJ2-2,.,.,CASSLQGRGELFF,TGTGCCAGCAGCTTGCAGGGTAGGGGGGAGCTGTTTTTT
TRBV7-2,TRBJ2-5,TRBD2,.,CASSLALGTSGDQETQYF,TGTGCCAGCAGCTTAGCGCTAGGGACTAGCGGGGACCAAGAGACCCAGTACTTC
TRBV4-1,TRBJ1-5,.,once,CASSQGTRNQPQHF,TGCGCCAGCAGCCAAGGGACAAGAAATCAGCCCCAGCATTTT
TRBV10-2,TRBJ2-7,.,.,CASTTTANEQYF,TGCGCCAGCACTACGACAGCAAACGAGCAGTACTTC
TRBV7-2,TRBJ1-2,.,.,CASSLVTGLANYGYTF,TGTGCCAGCAGCTTAGTGACAGGACTCGCTAACTATGGCTACACCTTC
TRBV6-1,TRBJ1-2,.,.,CASSDPRGGMGTYGYTF,TGTGCCAGCAGTGATCCTCGAGGGGGTATGGGCACCTATGGCTACACCTTC
TRBV18,TRBJ1-5,.,.,CASSPLVSNQPQHF,TGTGCCAGCTCACCTTTAGTTAGCAATCAGCCCCAGCATTTT
TRBV6-5,TRBJ1-3,.,.,CASSYARATGNTIYF,TGTGCCAGCAGTTACGCGAGGGCGACTGGAAACACCATATATTTT
TRBV7-2,TRBJ2-3,.,.,CASSLENSITDTQYF,TGTGCCAGCAGCTTAGAAAACAGCATAACAGATACGCAGTATTTT
TRBV5-1,TRBJ2-5,TRBD2,.,CASSFGTSGVETQYF,TGCGCCAGCAGCTTCGGGACTAGCGGGGTGGAGACCCAGTACTTC
TRBV7-6,TRBJ1-4,.,few,CASSPRVGPTTNEKLFF,TGTGCCAGCAGCCCCCGGGTGGGGCCTACAACTAATGAAAAACTGTTTTTT
TRBV28,TRBJ2-6,TRBD1,.,CASSWDSSGANVLTF,TGTGCCAGCAGTTGGGACAGCTCTGGGGCCAACGTCCTGACTTTC
TRBV2,TRBJ1-3,.,.,CASSGTALGNTIYF,TGTGCCAGCAGTGGGACAGCCCTAGGAAACACCATATATTTT